These T cell receptor beta chains were read from a single sample in a study of tumor and adjacent non-tumor tissue in lung cancer. Using its own MiXCR run on the multiplex PCR reads, TCRdb lists one record per CDR3 protein. The sample shows 90,000 to 100,000 distinct CDR3 sequences, roughly 78% of them seen only once. Sequencing was performed on distant non-tumor lung tissue. These receptors were collected from a man in his 60s with small cell lung cancer. CDR3s include the opening cysteine and the closing phenylalanine or tryptophan. The D gene is left open where the match is weak. The size of a clone is reported for some rows only, either as once, few or many, or as a class for expanded clones.

D gene: .
V gene: TRBV11-3
J gene: TRBJ2-3
clone size: .
CDR3 DNA: TGTACCAGTAGCACCTCCGGGGCCGAAGATACGCAGTATTTT
CDR3 protein: CTSSTSGAEDTQYF

D gene: TRBD2
V gene: TRBV2
J gene: TRBJ2-3
clone size: .
CDR3 DNA: TGTGCCAGCAGCCACCGTTTACTAGCGTCCTCTAGCACAGGTACGCAGTATTTT
CDR3 protein: CASSHRLLASSSTGTQYF

D gene: .
V gene: TRBV6-5
J gene: TRBJ2-7
clone size: .
CDR3 DNA: TGTGCCAGCAGTTACGCAGGGAGTCTCTACAGGCAGTACTTC
CDR3 protein: CASSYAGSLYRQYF

D gene: .
V gene: TRBV5-5
J gene: TRBJ2-2
clone size: .
CDR3 DNA: TGTGCCAGCATCCAAGGAGACAGGTACACCGGGGAGCTGTTTTTT
CDR3 protein: CASIQGDRYTGELFF

D gene: TRBD2
V gene: TRBV12-3/TRBV12-4
J gene: TRBJ2-2
clone size: .
CDR3 DNA: TGTGCCAGCAGTATGGCGGGAGCGCCCACCTGGGAGCTGTTTTTT
CDR3 protein: CASSMAGAPTWELFF

D gene: TRBD1
V gene: TRBV6-1
J gene: TRBJ1-5
clone size: .
CDR3 DNA: TGTGCCAGCATTGAGGGGGCGGAGGGCAATCAGCCCCAGCATTTT
CDR3 protein: CASIEGAEGNQPQHF

D gene: .
V gene: TRBV29-1
J gene: TRBJ2-1
clone size: .
CDR3 DNA: TGCAGCGCGACTCCCCCGGGCCACCTAGGGAGTGAGCAGTTCTTC
CDR3 protein: CSATPPGHLGSEQFF

D gene: TRBD1
V gene: TRBV29-1
J gene: TRBJ2-7
clone size: many
CDR3 DNA: TGCAGCGTTGCGTCCCAGGGGGCGCTGGAGCAGTACTTC
CDR3 protein: CSVASQGALEQYF

D gene: .
V gene: TRBV6-5
J gene: TRBJ1-5
clone size: .
CDR3 DNA: TGTGCCAGCAGTTTATCACGGACAGTGAAGACCCAGCATTTT
CDR3 protein: CASSLSRTVKTQHF

D gene: .
V gene: TRBV12-3/TRBV12-4
J gene: TRBJ2-1
clone size: .
CDR3 DNA: TGTGCCAGCAGCCGCGCCCATGTATTGGGCAATGATCAGTTCTTC
CDR3 protein: CASSRAHVLGNDQFF

D gene: TRBD2
V gene: TRBV7-9
J gene: TRBJ2-5
clone size: many
CDR3 DNA: TGTGCCAGCAGCTTTGTAGCGGGAGTAGAGACCCAGTACTTC
CDR3 protein: CASSFVAGVETQYF

D gene: TRBD1
V gene: TRBV20-1
J gene: TRBJ2-2
clone size: many
CDR3 DNA: TGCAGTGCTATAACAGGGGACACCGGGGAGCTGTTTTTT
CDR3 protein: CSAITGDTGELFF

D gene: TRBD2
V gene: TRBV20-1
J gene: TRBJ2-5
clone size: once
CDR3 DNA: TGCAGTGCTGACCCTCGGCACATAGCGGGACGAGAGACCCGGTACTTC
CDR3 protein: CSADPRHIAGRETRYF

D gene: .
V gene: TRBV20-1
J gene: TRBJ2-1
clone size: .
CDR3 DNA: TGCAGTGCTGGAGGTCGACTACTTAGTGAGCAGTTCTTC
CDR3 protein: CSAGGRLLSEQFF

D gene: .
V gene: TRBV5-4
J gene: TRBJ2-1
clone size: .
CDR3 DNA: TGTGCCAGCAACCTCAACGGGGGATCAGGGAGCTCCTACAATGAGCAGTTCTTC
CDR3 protein: CASNLNGGSGSSYNEQFF

D gene: .
V gene: TRBV11-2
J gene: TRBJ2-1
clone size: .
CDR3 DNA: TGTGCCAGCAGCCTACAAGGGAACGATGAGCAGTTCTTC
CDR3 protein: CASSLQGNDEQFF

D gene: .
V gene: TRBV6-2/TRBV6-3
J gene: TRBJ1-2
clone size: .
CDR3 DNA: TGTGCCAGCAGCCCGATTGAGGTTGCCGGCCACACCTTC
CDR3 protein: CASSPIEVAGHTF

D gene: TRBD2
V gene: TRBV7-8
J gene: TRBJ2-7
clone size: .
CDR3 DNA: TGTTCCAGCAGCTTAGGGTGGGGGGGTGAGCAGTACTTC
CDR3 protein: CSSSLGWGGEQYF

D gene: .
V gene: TRBV29-1
J gene: TRBJ2-5
clone size: .
CDR3 DNA: TGTAACGTGTTGGACCAAAAGCAGGAGACCCAGTACTTC
CDR3 protein: CNVLDQKQETQYF

D gene: .
V gene: TRBV4-2
J gene: TRBJ2-5
clone size: .
CDR3 DNA: TGTGTCAGCAGCCAATATGTACGGGAGACCCAGTACTTC
CDR3 protein: CVSSQYVRETQYF

D gene: .
V gene: TRBV6-1
J gene: TRBJ2-1
clone size: .
CDR3 DNA: TGTGCCAGCAGTGTACTATCCCCCAATGAGCAGTTCTTC
CDR3 protein: CASSVLSPNEQFF

D gene: .
V gene: TRBV4-1
J gene: TRBJ2-1
clone size: .
CDR3 DNA: TGCGCCAACAGGGTTGGACTAGAGGGAAACAATGAGCAGTTCTTC
CDR3 protein: CANRVGLEGNNEQFF

D gene: .
V gene: TRBV6-2/TRBV6-3
J gene: TRBJ2-7
clone size: .
CDR3 DNA: TGTGCCAGCGGGTTGCAGCGGACCACCTACGTGCAATACTTC
CDR3 protein: CASGLQRTTYVQYF